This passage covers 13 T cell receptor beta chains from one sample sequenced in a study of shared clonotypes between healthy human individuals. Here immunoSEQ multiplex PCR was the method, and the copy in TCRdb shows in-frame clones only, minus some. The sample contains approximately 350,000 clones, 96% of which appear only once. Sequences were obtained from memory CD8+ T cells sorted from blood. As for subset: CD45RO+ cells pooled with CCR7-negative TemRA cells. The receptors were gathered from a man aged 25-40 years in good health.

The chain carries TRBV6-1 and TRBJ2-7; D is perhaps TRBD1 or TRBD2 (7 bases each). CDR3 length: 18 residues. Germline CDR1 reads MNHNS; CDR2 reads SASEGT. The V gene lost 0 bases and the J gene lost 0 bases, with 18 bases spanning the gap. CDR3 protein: CASSEASGGVTYSYEQYF. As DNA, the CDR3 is TGTGCCAGCAGTGAAGCGTCAGGGGGGGTAACGTACTCCTACGAGCAGTACTTC.

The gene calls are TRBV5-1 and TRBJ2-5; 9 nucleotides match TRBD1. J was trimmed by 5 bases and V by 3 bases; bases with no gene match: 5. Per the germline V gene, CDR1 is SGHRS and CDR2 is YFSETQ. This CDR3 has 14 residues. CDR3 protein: CASSSTGGRETQYF. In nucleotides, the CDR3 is TGCGCCAGCAGCTCGACAGGGGGAAGGGAGACCCAGTACTTC.

The CDR3 reads CASSYADRIGSGYTF. CDR3 nucleotide sequence: TGTGCCAGCAGTTACGCCGACAGGATAGGGAGTGGCTACACCTTC. The chain employs TRBV6-6 and TRBJ1-2, with D maybe TRBD1 (6 bases). V was cut by 2 bases and J by 7 bases, with 17 bases left in between. Germline CDR1 and CDR2: MNHNY and SVGAGI (reference sequence). CDR3 length: 15 amino acids.

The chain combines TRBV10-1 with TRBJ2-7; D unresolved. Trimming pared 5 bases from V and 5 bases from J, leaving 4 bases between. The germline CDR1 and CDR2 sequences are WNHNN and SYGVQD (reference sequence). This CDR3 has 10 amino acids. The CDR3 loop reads CASSSNEQYF. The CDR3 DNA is TGCGCCAGCAGTAGTAACGAGCAGTACTTC.

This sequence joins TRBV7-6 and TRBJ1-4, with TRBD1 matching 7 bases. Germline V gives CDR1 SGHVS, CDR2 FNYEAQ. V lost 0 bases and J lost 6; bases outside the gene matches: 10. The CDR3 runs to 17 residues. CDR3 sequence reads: CASSLAPWTGLYEKLFF. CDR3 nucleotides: TGTGCCAGCAGCTTAGCCCCTTGGACAGGCCTGTATGAAAAACTGTTTTTT.

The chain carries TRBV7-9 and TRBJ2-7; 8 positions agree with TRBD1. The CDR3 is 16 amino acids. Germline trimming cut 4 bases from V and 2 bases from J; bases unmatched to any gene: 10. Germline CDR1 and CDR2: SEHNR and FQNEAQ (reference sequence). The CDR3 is CASSSQRDRPPYEQYF. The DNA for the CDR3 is TGTGCCAGCAGCTCTCAGAGGGACAGGCCGCCCTACGAGCAGTACTTC.

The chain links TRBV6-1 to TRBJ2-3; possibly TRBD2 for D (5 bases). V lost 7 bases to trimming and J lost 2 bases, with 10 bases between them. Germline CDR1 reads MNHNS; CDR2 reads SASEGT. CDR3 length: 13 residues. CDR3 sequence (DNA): TGTGCCAGCAAGGAGGACCTCACAGATACGCAGTATTTT. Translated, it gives CASKEDLTDTQYF.

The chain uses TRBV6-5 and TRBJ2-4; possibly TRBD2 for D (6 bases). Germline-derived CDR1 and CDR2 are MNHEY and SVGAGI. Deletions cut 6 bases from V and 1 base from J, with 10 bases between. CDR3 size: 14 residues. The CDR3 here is CASRHGGAKNIQYF. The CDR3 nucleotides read TGTGCCAGCAGACACGGGGGTGCCAAAAACATTCAGTACTTC.

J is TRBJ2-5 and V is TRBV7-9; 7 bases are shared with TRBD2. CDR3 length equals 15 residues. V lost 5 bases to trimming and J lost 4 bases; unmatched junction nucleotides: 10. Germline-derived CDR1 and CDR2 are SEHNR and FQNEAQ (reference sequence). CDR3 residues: CASSGWSGKGETQYF. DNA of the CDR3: TGTGCCAGCAGCGGGTGGAGCGGGAAAGGAGAGACCCAGTACTTC.

The CDR3 loop is CASSLFGKVSDTQYF. The CDR3 bases are TGTGCCAGCAGTTTGTTCGGGAAGGTGTCAGATACGCAGTATTTT. The chain uses TRBV28 and TRBJ2-3, with D maybe TRBD2 (5 bases). V lost 3 bases and J 4 bases, leaving 14 bases between the germline ends. This CDR3 contains 15 residues. CDR1 MDHEN and CDR2 SYDVKM come from the germline V gene.

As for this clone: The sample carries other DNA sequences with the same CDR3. CDR3 in DNA: TGTGCCAGCAGCGTTGACGGGGATCAGCCCCAGCATTTT. This sequence encodes CASSVDGDQPQHF. This chain links TRBV9 with TRBJ1-5; D is ambiguous. The germline V gene encodes CDR1 SGDLS and CDR2 YYNGEE. Trimming removed 2 bases from V and 5 bases from J, with 8 bases in between. The CDR3 consists of 13 residues.

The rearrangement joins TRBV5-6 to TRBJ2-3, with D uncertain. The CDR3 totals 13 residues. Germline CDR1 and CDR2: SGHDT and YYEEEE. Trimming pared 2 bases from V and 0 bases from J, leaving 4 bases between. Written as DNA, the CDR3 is TGTGCCAGCAGCTTCAAAAGCACAGATACGCAGTATTTT. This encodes CASSFKSTDTQYF.

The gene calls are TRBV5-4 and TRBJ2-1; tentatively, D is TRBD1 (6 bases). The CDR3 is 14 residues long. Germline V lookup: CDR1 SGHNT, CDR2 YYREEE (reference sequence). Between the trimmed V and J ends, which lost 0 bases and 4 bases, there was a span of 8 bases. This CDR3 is CASSLGGPYNEQFF. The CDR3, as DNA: TGTGCCAGCAGCTTGGGGGGGCCATACAATGAGCAGTTCTTC. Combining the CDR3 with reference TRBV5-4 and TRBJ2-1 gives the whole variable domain ETGVTQSPTHLIKTRGQQVTLRCSSQSGHNTVSWYQQALGQGPQFIFQYYREEENGRGNFPPRFSGLQFPNYSSELNVNALELDDSALYLCASSLGGPYNEQFFGPGTRLTVL.